Described below is a single T cell receptor (beta chain) sequence and its context. The sample comes from a study of technical replicates of blood from several donors. From germline, CDR1 is SNHLY and CDR2 FYNNEI. This CDR3 has 14 amino acids. V lost 4 bases to trimming and J lost 5 bases, with 13 bases between them. Libraries were prepared by immunoSEQ multiplex PCR; TCRdb keeps only in-frame clonotypes and omits some of them. The table has over 55,000 clones, less than 95% seen once. Sequenced: PBMCs. This TCR was recovered from a human donor in good health. Some clones in this sample may be carry-over from other donors' samples. This rearrangement joins TRBV2 to TRBJ2-3; D gene uncertain. The CDR3 DNA follows: TGTGCCAGCAGTGCCAGTATAACAATAGATACGCAGTATTTT. Translating gives CASSASITIDTQYF.